This is a list of T cell receptor beta chains from one sample in a study of CXCR3-negative and CXCR3-positive naive CD8 T cells. TCRdb re-called the 5' RACE reads; every CDR3 protein appears as one record, without DNA. This table lists 70,000 to 95,000 distinct CDR3 sequences. Material: naive CXCR3- CD8+ T cells from blood. The source is a human donor in good health. Some clones in this sample may be carry-over from other donors' samples. CDR3s include the opening cysteine and the closing phenylalanine or tryptophan.

cdr3_aa	cdr3_length	v_call	j_call
CASSEEAGGPGNEQFF	16	TRBV6-4	TRBJ2-1
CASSQSRGQETQYF	14	TRBV4-3	TRBJ2-5
CASSSGGDTQYF	12	TRBV27	TRBJ2-3
CASSPYSGSYEQYF	14	TRBV6-5	TRBJ2-7
CASSSGLAASYEQYF	15	TRBV7-6	TRBJ2-7
CASSVLPTGSYEQYF	15	TRBV9	TRBJ2-7
CASSGGTDYNSPLHF	15	TRBV7-9	TRBJ1-6
CASSFGANTGELFF	14	TRBV12-3/TRBV12-4	TRBJ2-2
CASSLRAGGYEQYF	14	TRBV28	TRBJ2-7
CASTGTELTYEQYF	14	TRBV28	TRBJ2-7
CASRTAGTEINEQYF	15	TRBV2	TRBJ2-7
CASSLGGGPYEQYF	14	TRBV7-6	TRBJ2-7
CASSSGSIYGYTF	13	TRBV5-1	TRBJ1-2
CASSPGLGVPNEKLFF	16	TRBV7-9	TRBJ1-4
CSGVGVSGANVLTF	14	TRBV29-1	TRBJ2-6
CASSPSTATASYEQYF	16	TRBV7-8	TRBJ2-7
CSGTGTEYNEQFF	13	TRBV29-1	TRBJ2-1
CASSLGDSPRAEKLFF	16	TRBV7-9	TRBJ1-4
CASSKVNREQETQYF	15	TRBV21-1	TRBJ2-5
CSVENTGELFF	11	TRBV29-1	TRBJ2-2
CSVEVRGDYEQYF	13	TRBV29-1	TRBJ2-7
CSASTRVGEQFF	12	TRBV20-1	TRBJ2-1
CASSFRQGATDTQYF	15	TRBV5-1	TRBJ2-3
CASSYVLDGGLKQYF	15	TRBV6-2/TRBV6-3	TRBJ2-7
CASRWTGSKEQYF	13	TRBV5-1	TRBJ2-7
CASSEATGPKDTQYF	15	TRBV2	TRBJ2-3
CASSPMGQQKNYGYTF	16	TRBV12-3/TRBV12-4	TRBJ1-2
CSARDSAGGSMETQYF	16	TRBV20-1	TRBJ2-5
CASSLDRLEAFF	12	TRBV28	TRBJ1-1
CASSFGAGAYEQYF	14	TRBV27	TRBJ2-7
CASSLSAGGPGETQYF	16	TRBV5-5	TRBJ2-5
CASYSAGYNEQFF	13	TRBV6-5	TRBJ2-1
CASSNRGRGSYNEQFF	16	TRBV13	TRBJ2-1
CASSFTGGDAEAFF	14	TRBV5-1	TRBJ1-1
CSALRWASYEQYF	13	TRBV29-1	TRBJ2-7
CASSHQIRGPGELFF	15	TRBV12-3/TRBV12-4	TRBJ2-2
CASSSIDTEAFF	12	TRBV28	TRBJ1-1
CASSSDRFGLYEQYF	15	TRBV11-1	TRBJ2-7
CASNFISNTEAFF	13	TRBV13	TRBJ1-1
CASSLRVGYEQYF	13	TRBV19	TRBJ2-7
CASSLGPGTYEQYF	14	TRBV5-6	TRBJ2-7
CASSQIVGNEQYF	13	TRBV4-1	TRBJ2-7
CASSQGQQSSYEQYF	15	TRBV4-1	TRBJ2-7
CASSPEQGQGANGYTF	16	TRBV4-2	TRBJ1-2
CASSQDRRDGYTF	13	TRBV4-1	TRBJ1-2
CASSPSTTTHEQYF	14	TRBV27	TRBJ2-7
CASSQTETGELFF	13	TRBV6-2/TRBV6-3	TRBJ2-2
CASSLSSMAEQYF	13	TRBV27	TRBJ2-7
CASSSRHRKPFYEQYF	16	TRBV7-9	TRBJ2-7
CATSRDNYEQYF	12	TRBV15	TRBJ2-7